A selection of T cell receptor beta chains follows, all from one sample in a study of spatial heterogeneity in lung cancer. TCRdb reanalysed the 5' RACE reads using MiXCR and keeps one entry per CDR3 protein. Found here are several thousand distinct CDR3 sequences, roughly 15% of them singletons; the top ten hold more than 20%. Here the sequenced sample was lung tumor tissue, taken at surgery. The receptors were sampled from a female donor with early-stage non-small cell lung cancer. Both conserved end residues are part of each CDR3.

V gene: TRBV6-5
J gene: TRBJ2-7
CDR3 length: 17
CDR3 protein: CASSLPATRTGSYEQYF

V gene: TRBV10-1
J gene: TRBJ1-4
CDR3 length: 15
CDR3 protein: CASSDKGFVDEKLFF

V gene: TRBV4-3
J gene: TRBJ2-2
CDR3 length: 16
CDR3 protein: CASSQDYRGITGELFF

V gene: TRBV29-1
J gene: TRBJ1-1
CDR3 length: 12
CDR3 protein: CSVSDRSAEAFF

V gene: TRBV29-1
J gene: TRBJ1-2
CDR3 length: 12
CDR3 protein: CSAKGFNYGYTF

V gene: TRBV18
J gene: TRBJ2-5
CDR3 length: 17
CDR3 protein: CASSPPGLAGSQETQYF

V gene: TRBV30
J gene: TRBJ2-1
CDR3 length: 18
CDR3 protein: CAWARGSGGGASYNEQFF

V gene: TRBV4-3
J gene: TRBJ1-4
CDR3 length: 16
CDR3 protein: CASSQRSGGSNEKLFF

V gene: TRBV11-2
J gene: TRBJ1-1
CDR3 length: 16
CDR3 protein: CASSLKLQKSNTEAFF

V gene: TRBV21-1
J gene: TRBJ1-1
CDR3 length: 15
CDR3 protein: CASSKEPGSGTEAFF

V gene: TRBV12-3/TRBV12-4
J gene: TRBJ2-3
CDR3 length: 13
CDR3 protein: CASSSRPTDTQYF

V gene: TRBV7-8
J gene: TRBJ1-4
CDR3 length: 13
CDR3 protein: CASSKREGEKLFF

V gene: TRBV20-1
J gene: TRBJ2-3
CDR3 length: 16
CDR3 protein: CSARDRDREGTDTQYF

V gene: TRBV5-1
J gene: TRBJ1-6
CDR3 length: 15
CDR3 protein: CASSRGTGGDSPLHF

V gene: TRBV6-5
J gene: TRBJ2-7
CDR3 length: 19
CDR3 protein: CASSPYPGLAGGNSYEQYF

V gene: TRBV7-9
J gene: TRBJ2-7
CDR3 length: 14
CDR3 protein: CASRPTAYSYEQYF

V gene: TRBV11-2
J gene: TRBJ2-3
CDR3 length: 12
CDR3 protein: CASSRSLDTQYF

V gene: TRBV11-2
J gene: TRBJ2-5
CDR3 length: 16
CDR3 protein: CASSLDPNRAVKTQYF

V gene: TRBV18
J gene: TRBJ1-2
CDR3 length: 18
CDR3 protein: CASSPSADGTGGLYGYTF

V gene: TRBV5-1
J gene: TRBJ1-1
CDR3 length: 13
CDR3 protein: CASSLGAATEAFF

V gene: TRBV7-3
J gene: TRBJ2-2
CDR3 length: 15
CDR3 protein: CASSLLGGGTGELFF

V gene: TRBV9
J gene: TRBJ1-1
CDR3 length: 14
CDR3 protein: CASSATGVPTEAFF

V gene: TRBV28
J gene: TRBJ1-4
CDR3 length: 12
CDR3 protein: CASSPGFRGLFF

V gene: TRBV18
J gene: TRBJ1-1
CDR3 length: 15
CDR3 protein: CASSPLDRGDVEAFF

V gene: TRBV3-1
J gene: TRBJ1-6
CDR3 length: 15
CDR3 protein: CASSQDLRGRSPLHF

V gene: TRBV30
J gene: TRBJ2-1
CDR3 length: 15
CDR3 protein: CAWSSGLAGSNEQFF

V gene: TRBV18
J gene: TRBJ1-2
CDR3 length: 15
CDR3 protein: CASSPAGKSDYGYTF

V gene: TRBV6-5
J gene: TRBJ1-5
CDR3 length: 16
CDR3 protein: CASSRAGTAVNQPQHF

V gene: TRBV20-1
J gene: TRBJ2-1
CDR3 length: 14
CDR3 protein: CSARGTSSSNEQFF

V gene: TRBV29-1
J gene: TRBJ1-5
CDR3 length: 13
CDR3 protein: CSASTGPWQPQHF

V gene: TRBV12-3/TRBV12-4
J gene: TRBJ2-1
CDR3 length: 16
CDR3 protein: CASSLARGLRGGGQFF

V gene: TRBV3-1
J gene: TRBJ1-2
CDR3 length: 13
CDR3 protein: CASTSTWTGGYTF

V gene: TRBV10-3
J gene: TRBJ1-6
CDR3 length: 13
CDR3 protein: CAISLQGNSPLHF

V gene: TRBV6-2/TRBV6-3
J gene: TRBJ2-3
CDR3 length: 12
CDR3 protein: CAAAVMSDTQYF

V gene: TRBV10-2
J gene: TRBJ2-7
CDR3 length: 15
CDR3 protein: CASTPGSGGTYEQYF

V gene: TRBV28
J gene: TRBJ2-7
CDR3 length: 15
CDR3 protein: CASSYTGTSLYEQYF

V gene: TRBV7-7
J gene: TRBJ2-5
CDR3 length: 15
CDR3 protein: CASSRSEMAGETQYF

V gene: TRBV6-5
J gene: TRBJ1-5
CDR3 length: 13
CDR3 protein: CASSYSSDQPQHF

V gene: TRBV7-9
J gene: TRBJ2-3
CDR3 length: 15
CDR3 protein: CASGFRGGYTDTQYF

V gene: TRBV2
J gene: TRBJ2-5
CDR3 length: 13
CDR3 protein: CASSGLAEETQYF

V gene: TRBV6-1
J gene: TRBJ1-6
CDR3 length: 13
CDR3 protein: CASSEDRGSPLHF

V gene: TRBV6-5
J gene: TRBJ2-7
CDR3 length: 13
CDR3 protein: CASSRDRGLLQYF

V gene: TRBV28
J gene: TRBJ1-1
CDR3 length: 14
CDR3 protein: CASSLGWGNTEAFF

V gene: TRBV2
J gene: TRBJ2-2
CDR3 length: 15
CDR3 protein: CASSAQSGGVGELFF

V gene: TRBV7-9
J gene: TRBJ2-3
CDR3 length: 13
CDR3 protein: CASSGRGGDTQYF

V gene: TRBV7-2
J gene: TRBJ1-3
CDR3 length: 15
CDR3 protein: CASSVGGAGGNTIYF

V gene: TRBV9
J gene: TRBJ2-5
CDR3 length: 14
CDR3 protein: CASSVGNSQETQYF

V gene: TRBV5-6
J gene: TRBJ2-7
CDR3 length: 12
CDR3 protein: CASSFNRVLLYF

V gene: TRBV5-1
J gene: TRBJ2-3
CDR3 length: 14
CDR3 protein: CASRSGPSTDTQYF

V gene: TRBV20-1
J gene: TRBJ2-3
CDR3 length: 13
CDR3 protein: CSAHSGRTDTQYF

V gene: TRBV19
J gene: TRBJ2-2
CDR3 length: 14
CDR3 protein: CATRLAVNTGELFF